These 13 T cell receptor beta chains were all obtained from the same sample, sequenced in a study of early T cells in non-severe SARS-CoV-2 infection. Using its own MiXCR run on the 5' RACE reads, TCRdb lists one record per CDR3 protein. The table has about 18,000 distinct CDR3 sequences, around 6.1% seen once. Sequencing input: whole blood. The receptors here all came from an adult who was a healthcare worker with PCR-confirmed SARS-CoV-2 infection or an uninfected control (not recorded which).

This sequence joins TRBV7-9 and TRBJ2-1, with D possibly TRBD2 on 5 matching bases. The V and J ends lost 1 base and 0 bases respectively, with 7 bases between them. The CDR3 is 15 amino acids. Germline-derived CDR1 and CDR2 are SEHNR and FQNEAQ (reference sequence). CDR3 protein: CASSLVGSSYNEQFF. DNA for the CDR3: TGTGCCAGCAGCTTAGTGGGGAGCTCCTACAATGAGCAGTTCTTC. Full variable domain (outside the CDR3, taken from reference TRBV7-9 and TRBJ2-1): DTGVSQNPRHKITKRGQNVTFRCDPISEHNRLYWYRQTLGQGPEFLTYFQNEAQLEKSRLLSDRFSAERPKGSFSTLEIQRTEQGDSAMYLCASSLVGSSYNEQFFGPGTRLTVL.

The rearrangement uses TRBV7-8 and TRBJ2-7; weak D call: TRBD2 (6 bases). Germline V CDR1 and CDR2: SGHVS, FQNEAQ. The CDR3 is 13 residues long. V was clipped by 6 bases and J by 6 bases, with 15 bases between them. CDR3 in DNA: TGTGCCAGCAGGACCCGCGGGACTGGCGAGCAGTACTTC. The encoded protein is CASRTRGTGEQYF.

This clonotype has ten or more counts. V gene TRBV2 combines with J gene TRBJ2-3, with D possibly being TRBD2 (7 bases). With 7 bases removed from V and 5 bases from J, the gap between germline ends came to 25 bases. Germline V gene sequence: CDR1 SNHLY, CDR2 FYNNEI. This CDR3 has 17 residues. CDR3 in DNA: TGTGCCAGCAACCCACTCAGACTAGGGAGGGGGGAAGATACGCAGTATTTT. Translating it yields CASNPLRLGRGEDTQYF.

This clonotype was detected ten times or more. This chain connects TRBV15 to TRBJ2-1; D possibly matches TRBD1 or TRBD2 (6 bases each). Trimming shortened V by 0 bases and J by 7 bases, and 13 bases separated the two germline ends. The length of the CDR3 is 15 residues. Germline lookup yields CDR1 LNHNV and CDR2 YYDKDF (reference sequence). The DNA for the CDR3 is TGTGCCACCAGCAGAGATCGGGGGCTCGGAAATGAGCAGTTCTTC. This encodes CATSRDRGLGNEQFF.

Many counts were recorded for this clonotype. The chain uses TRBV9 and TRBJ2-7; 16 nucleotides match TRBD2. The V gene's germline CDR1 is SGDLS and CDR2 YYNGEE. The CDR3 is 18 amino acids. V lost 4 bases to trimming and J lost 4 bases; unmatched junction nucleotides: 11. The CDR3 is CASSPQGTSGRGIYEQYF. DNA of the CDR3: TGTGCCAGCAGCCCACAGGGGACTAGCGGGAGGGGGATTTACGAGCAGTACTTC.

This clonotype showed up many times. V and J are TRBV5-6 and TRBJ2-7; a weak D match, TRBD2 (5 bases). This CDR3 is 14 amino acids long. Deletions cut 2 bases from V and 2 bases from J, with 11 bases between. Per the germline V gene, CDR1 is SGHDT and CDR2 is YYEEEE. The CDR3: CASSFYGETYEQYF. The CDR3 nucleotides read TGTGCCAGCAGCTTTTATGGGGAGACCTACGAGCAGTACTTC.

This clonotype was seen repeatedly, ten times or more. The V call is TRBV10-3, the J call TRBJ2-3; D is uncertain. Looked up from germline, CDR1 is ENHRY and CDR2 is SYGVKD. The CDR3 length is 12 residues. Trimming pared 2 bases from V and 3 bases from J, leaving 3 bases between. CDR3 nucleotides: TGTGCCATCAGTGAGCCGACAGATACGCAGTATTTT. Encoded protein: CAISEPTDTQYF.

There are many counts of this clonotype. The CDR3 nucleotides read TGCAGTGCTAGAGGGTCCCTGAACACTGAAGCTTTCTTT. Its translation: CSARGSLNTEAFF. J is TRBJ1-1 and V is TRBV20-1; no firm D call. V was cut by 1 base and J by 0 bases, with 6 bases left in between. The CDR3 totals 13 residues. Germline values: CDR1 DFQATT, CDR2 SNEGSKA (reference sequence).

The chain combines TRBV11-2 with TRBJ2-3; TRBD2 might be the D (5 bases). V dropped 1 base and J dropped 0 bases, with 14 bases sitting between them. CDR1 is SGHAT and CDR2 is FQNNGV in the germline V gene. This CDR3 has 17 residues. CDR3 sequence reads: CASSLVRGKASTDTQYF. The CDR3 coding sequence is TGTGCCAGCAGCTTAGTACGAGGGAAAGCTAGCACAGATACGCAGTATTTT.

This clonotype has ten or more counts. The chain joins TRBV4-1 to TRBJ2-1; 11 nucleotides match TRBD2. Germline trimming cut 0 bases from V and 6 bases from J; bases unmatched to any gene: 10. Germline V CDR1 and CDR2: MGHRA, YSYEKL. This CDR3 contains 18 residues. The CDR3 nucleotides are TGCGCCAGCAGCCAAGATGCCCCTAGCGGGAGGAAGGGCAATGAGCAGTTCTTC. This translates into CASSQDAPSGRKGNEQFF.

This clonotype was seen ten or more times. The chain couples TRBV11-2 to TRBJ2-2, with a tentative D call TRBD2 (5 bases). The length of the CDR3 is 12 residues. The germline V and J ends were trimmed by 1 base and 15 bases, with 12 bases remaining between them. Germline-derived CDR1 and CDR2 are SGHAT and FQNNGV. CDR3 region: CASSLVSGNLFF. CDR3 nucleotides: TGTGCCAGCAGCTTAGTTTCCGGGAATTTGTTTTTT. Combining the CDR3 with reference TRBV11-2 and TRBJ2-2 gives the whole variable domain EAGVAQSPRYKIIEKRQSVAFWCNPISGHATLYWYQQILGQGPKLLIQFQNNGVVDDSQLPKDRFSAERLKGVDSTLKIQPAKLEDSAVYLCASSLVSGNLFFGEGSRLTVL.

This clonotype showed up just a few times. The rearrangement uses TRBV21-1 and TRBJ2-3. TRBV21-1 is assigned pseudogene status. The CDR3 spans 11 residues. CDR3 DNA: TGTGCCAGCATTATGGCAGATACGCAGTATTTT. Its translation is CASIMADTQYF.

This clonotype was recorded at least ten times. As DNA, the CDR3 is TGTGCCAGCAGCCAAGAGGTCGGAACCTCCTACAATGAGCAGTTCTTC. Translation gives CASSQEVGTSYNEQFF. V and J are TRBV4-2 and TRBJ2-1, with unresolved D. The CDR3 runs 16 residues. Germline V gene sequence: CDR1 LGHNA, CDR2 YNFKEQ. Between the trimmed V and J ends, which lost 0 bases and 0 bases, there was a span of 9 bases.